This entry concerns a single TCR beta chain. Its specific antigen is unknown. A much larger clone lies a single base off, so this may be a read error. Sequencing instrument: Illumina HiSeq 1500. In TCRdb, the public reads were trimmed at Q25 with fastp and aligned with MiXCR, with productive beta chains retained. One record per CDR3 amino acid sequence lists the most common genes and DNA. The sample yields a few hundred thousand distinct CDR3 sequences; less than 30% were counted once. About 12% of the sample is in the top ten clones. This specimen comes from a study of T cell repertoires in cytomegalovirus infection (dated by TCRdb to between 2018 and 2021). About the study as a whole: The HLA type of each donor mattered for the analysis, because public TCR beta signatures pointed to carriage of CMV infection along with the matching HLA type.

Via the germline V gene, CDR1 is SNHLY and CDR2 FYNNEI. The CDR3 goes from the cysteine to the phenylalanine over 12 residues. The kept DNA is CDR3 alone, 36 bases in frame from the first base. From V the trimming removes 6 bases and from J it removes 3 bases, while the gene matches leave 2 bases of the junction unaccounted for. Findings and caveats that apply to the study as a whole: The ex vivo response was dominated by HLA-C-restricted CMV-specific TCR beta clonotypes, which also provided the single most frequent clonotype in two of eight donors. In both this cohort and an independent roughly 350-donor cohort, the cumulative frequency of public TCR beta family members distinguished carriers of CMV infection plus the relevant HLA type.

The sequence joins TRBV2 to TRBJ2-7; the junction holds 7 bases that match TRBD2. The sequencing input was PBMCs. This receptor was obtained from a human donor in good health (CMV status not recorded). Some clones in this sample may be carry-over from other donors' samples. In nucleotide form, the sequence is TGTGCCAGCAGGGGGGGGAACTACGAGCAGTACTTC. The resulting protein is CASRGGNYEQYF. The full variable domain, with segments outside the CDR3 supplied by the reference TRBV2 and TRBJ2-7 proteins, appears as EPEVTQTPSHQVTQMGQEVILRCVPISNHLYFYWYRQILGQKVEFLVSFYNNEISEKSEIFDDQFSVERPDGSNFTLKIRSTKLEDSAMYFCASRGGNYEQYFGPGTRLTVT.